The 18 T cell receptor beta chains given below trace back to one sample, sequenced in a study of technical replicates of blood from several donors. Using immunoSEQ multiplex PCR, the repertoire was profiled, and TCRdb retains in-frame clones only, with some absent. Of approximately 75,000 clones in the sample, nearly 97% were seen once. The sample was T cells isolated from PBMCs. The receptors shown here come from a human donor in good health.

The chain joins TRBV5-6 to TRBJ2-1; a weak D match, TRBD2 (5 bases). Germline-derived CDR1 and CDR2 are SGHDT and YYEEEE. Deletions cut 2 bases from V and 0 bases from J, with 12 bases between. The CDR3 consists of 16 residues. In DNA form, the CDR3 reads TGTGCCAGCAGCTTTAGATATGGGAGCTCCTACAATGAGCAGTTCTTC. It specifies CASSFRYGSSYNEQFF.

This clone appeared a single time. The V gene is TRBV19, the J gene TRBJ1-5; the D gene is possibly TRBD1 (6 bases). V gave up 6 bases and J gave up 0 bases, with 9 bases separating them. This CDR3 has 14 amino acids. Germline V CDR1 and CDR2: LNHDA, SQIVND (reference sequence). The CDR3 is CASSGTPSNQPQHF. CDR3 nucleotide sequence: TGTGCCAGTAGCGGGACACCTAGCAATCAGCCCCAGCATTTT. The entire variable domain, with the rest obtained from reference TRBV19 and TRBJ1-5, is as follows: DGGITQSPKYLFRKEGQNVTLSCEQNLNHDAMYWYRQDPGQGLRLIYYSQIVNDFQKGDIAEGYSVSREKKESFPLTVTSAQKNPTAFYLCASSGTPSNQPQHFGDGTRLSIL.

V gene TRBV7-6 combines with J gene TRBJ2-2, with D perhaps matching TRBD2 (6 bases). Trimming cost V 5 bases and J 5 bases, with 15 bases left between them. The CDR3 has 15 amino acids. Per germline, CDR1 SGHVS and CDR2 FNYEAQ. CDR3 sequence reads: CASSPTGLKTGELFF. The CDR3 coding sequence is TGTGCCAGCAGCCCGACGGGACTCAAGACCGGGGAGCTGTTTTTT.

This chain uses TRBV6-6 with TRBJ2-3; 7 nucleotides match TRBD2. Germline V gene lookup returns CDR1 MNHNY and CDR2 SVGAGI (reference sequence). The CDR3 covers 14 residues. J was trimmed by 4 bases and V by 2 bases; bases with no gene match: 3. In DNA, the CDR3 is TGTGCCAGCAGTTACGGACTAGTTTCAGATACGCAGTATTTT. This codes for CASSYGLVSDTQYF.

The chain combines TRBV2 with TRBJ2-3, with D unresolved. The CDR3 consists of 15 residues. Germline lookup yields CDR1 SNHLY and CDR2 FYNNEI. Deletions cut 4 bases from V and 0 bases from J, with 11 bases between. The CDR3 DNA follows: TGTGCCAGCAGTGTCCGAGGATCTAGCACAGATACGCAGTATTTT. This encodes CASSVRGSSTDTQYF.

The chain recombines TRBV30 with TRBJ2-1; 12 bases agree with TRBD2. This CDR3 comprises 14 residues. CDR1 and CDR2 (germline): GTSNPN, SVGIG (reference sequence). After removal of 1 base from V and 8 bases from J, the junction contained 3 bases not matched to a gene. The CDR3 DNA reads TGTGCCTGGAGTGCGGGACTAGCGGGCGATGAGCAGTTCTTC. Translation gives CAWSAGLAGDEQFF.

The count of this clone is one. The gene calls are TRBV27 and TRBJ1-1; D perhaps matches TRBD1 (6 bases). Germline V gene sequence: CDR1 MNHEY, CDR2 SMNVEV (reference sequence). Trimming removed 2 bases from V and 3 bases from J, with 13 bases in between. The CDR3 loop spans 15 amino acids. In DNA form, the CDR3 reads TGTGCCAGCAGTTTACTATGGGACACCCACACTGAAGCTTTCTTT. Protein sequence: CASSLLWDTHTEAFF.

The chain combines TRBV6-5 with TRBJ2-7; D perhaps matches TRBD2 (5 bases). Germline-derived CDR1 and CDR2 are MNHEY and SVGAGI. This CDR3 spans 12 amino acids. The V and J ends lost 7 bases and 2 bases respectively, with 9 bases between them. Here the CDR3 reads CASMTGTYEQYF. CDR3 bases: TGTGCCAGCATGACCGGGACCTACGAGCAGTACTTC.

The chain is built from TRBV7-2 and TRBJ1-2, with D unresolved. Germline-derived CDR1 and CDR2 are SGHTA and FQGNSA. The V gene lost 5 bases and the J gene lost 5 bases, with 12 bases spanning the gap. This CDR3 is built from 13 residues. DNA for the CDR3: TGTGCCAGCAGCCGACGGGTCGGGTATGGCTACACCTTC. It translates to CASSRRVGYGYTF.

The chain uses TRBV27 and TRBJ2-1; a weak D match, TRBD1 (6 bases). Trimming stripped 0 bases from V and 7 bases from J, with 19 bases between. The CDR3 contains 17 residues. The germline CDR1 and CDR2 sequences are MNHEY and SMNVEV (reference sequence). The CDR3 spells CASSLSEGEYKGNEQFF. As DNA, the CDR3 is TGTGCCAGCAGTTTATCAGAGGGGGAGTATAAGGGAAATGAGCAGTTCTTC.

This rearrangement joins TRBV29-1 to TRBJ2-1; TRBD2 agrees at 9 bases. V gave up 7 bases and J gave up 6 bases; unmatched junction bases: 7. Germline V CDR1 and CDR2: SQVTM, ANQGSEA. The CDR3 length is 13 residues. The CDR3 reads CSASGGRANEQFF. The CDR3 nucleotides are TGCAGCGCCTCGGGCGGGAGGGCCAATGAGCAGTTCTTC.

This chain joins TRBV19 and TRBJ1-2, with TRBD1 as a possible D gene (5 bases). Germline V gene sequence: CDR1 LNHDA, CDR2 SQIVND (reference sequence). V lost 7 bases, J lost 5 bases, and 17 bases lay in between. There are 14 residues in the CDR3. DNA for the CDR3: TGTGCCAGTAAACCCGACAGTGCCCCTTATGGCTACACCTTC. It is translated as CASKPDSAPYGYTF. The full variable domain, rest sourced from reference TRBV19 and TRBJ1-2, is DGGITQSPKYLFRKEGQNVTLSCEQNLNHDAMYWYRQDPGQGLRLIYYSQIVNDFQKGDIAEGYSVSREKKESFPLTVTSAQKNPTAFYLCASKPDSAPYGYTFGSGTRLTVV.

This clone was recorded once. The rearrangement uses TRBV4-1 and TRBJ2-5, with TRBD2 matching over 11 bases. In germline, CDR1 is MGHRA, CDR2 YSYEKL. The CDR3 loop spans 17 amino acids. After removal of 3 bases from V and 1 base from J, the junction contained 7 bases not matched to a gene. The CDR3 bases are TGCGCCAGCAGCCAGGCTCTAGCGGGAGGTACCCAAGAGACCCAGTACTTC. Its protein is CASSQALAGGTQETQYF.

The chain couples TRBV29-1 to TRBJ2-1; TRBD2 matches 10 bases. The CDR3 is 15 residues long. V was pared by 3 bases and J by 4 bases, with 6 bases of the junction left unmatched. Germline V gene lookup returns CDR1 SQVTM and CDR2 ANQGSEA. The CDR3 DNA follows: TGCAGCGTTGATGGAGGACTAGCGGTTTACAATGAGCAGTTCTTC. As protein: CSVDGGLAVYNEQFF.

This chain uses TRBV6-6 with TRBJ2-4; TRBD1 matches at 8 bases. In germline, CDR1 is MNHNY, CDR2 SVGAGI (reference sequence). Trimming at V came to 2 bases and at J to 6 bases, leaving 0 bases not matched to a gene. The CDR3 runs 13 residues. The CDR3 DNA is TGTGCCAGCAGTTACGACAGGGGAAACATTCAGTACTTC. It yields the protein CASSYDRGNIQYF.

This clone was counted a single time. The chain employs TRBV6-5 and TRBJ1-2; D unclear. Germline-derived CDR1 and CDR2 are MNHEY and SVGAGI. The CDR3 is 14 amino acids. V lost 0 bases and J 1 base, leaving 6 bases between the germline ends. This CDR3 reads CASSYSSVNYGYTF. CDR3 nucleotide sequence: TGTGCCAGCAGTTACTCTTCTGTTAACTATGGCTACACCTTC.

CDR3 amino acids: CASSLGGQTKANYGYTF. In DNA form, the CDR3 reads TGCGCCAGCAGCTTGGGCGGACAGACGAAAGCTAACTATGGCTACACCTTC. The gene calls are TRBV5-1 and TRBJ1-2, with D possibly being TRBD1 (6 bases). V was shortened by 0 bases and J by 0 bases, with 15 bases between the two germline ends. The CDR3 sequence is 17 residues long. CDR1 and CDR2 (germline): SGHRS, YFSETQ.

This clone was counted once. This sequence joins TRBV7-2 and TRBJ2-5; 8 bases fit TRBD1. Germline trimming cut 1 base from V and 7 bases from J; bases unmatched to any gene: 14. This CDR3 has 17 residues. Germline V gene data show CDR1 as SGHTA and CDR2 as FQGNSA. The DNA of the CDR3 is TGTGCCAGCAGCTTAGTATGGAAGGACAGGGTAAATCGGACCCAGTACTTC. Translating it yields CASSLVWKDRVNRTQYF.